These 24 T cell receptor beta chains share one sample of origin, sequenced in a study of cytomegalovirus exposure and HLA in healthy donors. The study ran its PCR with 60 Vbeta and 13 Jbeta primers. Sequencing was performed with immunoSEQ multiplex PCR; in TCRdb, only in-frame clones are kept and a portion is missing. The data contain 150,000 to 200,000 clones, 80% of them singletons. The sequencing sample was made of PBMCs. These receptors were taken from a man aged 35-49 years in good health and CMV-seronegative.

The J gene is TRBJ2-1, the V gene TRBV7-6; D possibly corresponds to TRBD2 (5 bases). The CDR3 extends over 14 amino acids. Germline V gene sequence: CDR1 SGHVS, CDR2 FNYEAQ. Between the trimmed V and J ends, which lost 5 bases and 3 bases, there was a span of 11 bases. CDR3 nucleotides: TGTGCCAGCAGCAGGACTGGAGTCTACAATGAGCAGTTCTTC. Protein product: CASSRTGVYNEQFF.

V is TRBV7-2 and J is TRBJ1-5; a weak D match, TRBD1 (5 bases). V was shortened by 5 bases and J by 6 bases, with 26 bases between the two germline ends. This CDR3 comprises 18 residues. The germline gives CDR1 SGHTA, CDR2 FQGNSA. CDR3 sequence reads: CASSRDTLLGQGVQPQHF. The CDR3 nucleotides read TGTGCCAGCAGCCGAGACACCCTACTCGGGCAGGGCGTTCAGCCCCAGCATTTT.

A single count supports this clone. This chain connects TRBV7-6 to TRBJ2-1; the D is unclear. The CDR3 is made up of 17 amino acids. Trimming stripped 3 bases from V and 4 bases from J, with 19 bases between. The germline V gene has CDR1 SGHVS and CDR2 FNYEAQ. DNA of the CDR3: TGTGCCAGCAGCTTCCAATACCGACAATTATCGTACAATGAGCAGTTCTTC. Translated, it gives CASSFQYRQLSYNEQFF.

The chain joins TRBV19 to TRBJ1-5; TRBD1 matches at 7 bases. V gave up 1 base and J gave up 4 bases; unmatched junction bases: 4. This CDR3 comprises 15 residues. Germline V gene sequence: CDR1 LNHDA, CDR2 SQIVND (reference sequence). The CDR3 protein is CASSIAGGRNQPQHF. CDR3 sequence (DNA): TGTGCCAGTAGTATAGCAGGGGGAAGGAATCAGCCCCAGCATTTT.

This clone was counted a few times. In nucleotides, the CDR3 is TGTGCCAGCTCACCCGACATTGACTACAATGAGCAGTTCTTC. Protein sequence: CASSPDIDYNEQFF. The chain has TRBV18 and TRBJ2-1; no firm D call. Germline V lookup: CDR1 KGHSH, CDR2 LQKENI. V was cut by 3 bases and J by 3 bases, with 9 bases left in between. There are 14 residues in the CDR3.

This clone was detected only once. This chain links TRBV6-5 with TRBJ2-7; 7 bases are a match to TRBD1. The CDR3 totals 15 residues. In germline, CDR1 is MNHEY, CDR2 SVGAGI. V trimming: 0 bases; J trimming: 2 bases; junction bases outside the gene matches: 4. The CDR3 spells CASSYSGTDTYEQYF. In DNA form, the CDR3 reads TGTGCCAGCAGTTACTCCGGGACAGATACCTACGAGCAGTACTTC.

The chain links TRBV18 to TRBJ1-1, with D hard to call. The CDR3 has 13 amino acids. The germline V and J ends were trimmed by 3 bases and 3 bases, with 8 bases remaining between them. Germline CDR1 is KGHSH and CDR2 is LQKENI. CDR3 sequence reads: CASSPMTYTEAFF. The CDR3 DNA is TGTGCCAGCTCACCTATGACTTACACTGAAGCTTTCTTT.

This clone was observed once. The rearrangement uses TRBV5-1 and TRBJ2-7, with D tentatively TRBD2 (5 bases). The CDR3 is 11 residues long. Germline V gene data show CDR1 as SGHRS and CDR2 as YFSETQ. V was cut by 4 bases and J by 6 bases, with 8 bases left in between. Here the CDR3 reads CASSAGSEQYF. In nucleotides, the CDR3 is TGCGCCAGCAGCGCGGGCAGCGAGCAGTACTTC.

V is TRBV6-5 and J is TRBJ1-1; D is undetermined. This CDR3 spans 14 amino acids. Trimming removed 4 bases at V and 1 base at J, with 10 bases between. Germline CDR1 MNHEY, CDR2 SVGAGI. CDR3 DNA sequence: TGTGCCAGCAGTTCGAGTCGAGGGAACACTGAAGCTTTCTTT. As protein: CASSSSRGNTEAFF.

The chain is built from TRBV12-5 and TRBJ1-5, with 7 bases lining up with TRBD1. J was trimmed by 12 bases and V by 1 base; bases with no gene match: 12. This CDR3 contains 15 residues. Germline V CDR1 and CDR2: LGHNT, FRNRAP. CDR3 DNA sequence: TGTGCTAGTGGTTTGGACAGACAGGGTCACATGGACCAGCATTTT. Translating it yields CASGLDRQGHMDQHF.

The J gene is TRBJ1-1, the V gene TRBV10-2; no reliable D call. Germline loops: CDR1 WSHSY, CDR2 SAAADI. V dropped 2 bases and J dropped 0 bases, with 7 bases sitting between them. CDR3 size: 14 residues. The CDR3 here is CASSEAVMNTEAFF. CDR3 sequence (DNA): TGCGCCAGCAGTGAGGCAGTAATGAACACTGAAGCTTTCTTT.

CDR3 bases: TGTGCCAGCAGTGAACGCGGAATTCTCACCGGGGAGCTGTTTTTT. Its protein product is CASSERGILTGELFF. This sequence joins TRBV25-1 and TRBJ2-2; no definite D call. The germline V and J ends were trimmed by 2 bases and 4 bases, with 11 bases remaining between them. This CDR3 contains 15 residues. Per the germline V gene, CDR1 is MGHDK and CDR2 is SYGVNS. Variable domain in full (rest from reference TRBV25-1 and TRBJ2-2): EADIYQTPRYLVIGTGKKITLECSQTMGHDKMYWYQQDPGMELHLIHYSYGVNSTEKGDLSSESTVSRIRTEHFPLTLESARPSHTSQYLCASSERGILTGELFFGEGSRLTVL.

This chain joins TRBV12-5 and TRBJ2-7; possible D gene TRBD2, 5 bases. The CDR3 spans 14 residues. V lost 2 bases and J 6 bases, leaving 14 bases between the germline ends. CDR1 LGHNT and CDR2 FRNRAP come from the germline V gene. The CDR3 sequence is CASGLFPGRGEQYF. CDR3 nucleotide sequence: TGTGCTAGTGGTTTGTTTCCGGGAAGAGGCGAGCAGTACTTC.

This chain links TRBV5-4 with TRBJ1-3; D is perhaps TRBD1 (6 bases). V was shortened by 1 base and J by 2 bases, with 7 bases between the two germline ends. This CDR3 contains 14 residues. Germline loops: CDR1 SGHNT, CDR2 YYREEE (reference sequence). The CDR3 DNA sequence: TGTGCCAGCAGCTTGACAGGGACTGGAAACACCATATATTTT. Residues: CASSLTGTGNTIYF. The full variable domain, in which reference TRBV5-4 and TRBJ1-3 provide the parts outside the CDR3, is ETGVTQSPTHLIKTRGQQVTLRCSSQSGHNTVSWYQQALGQGPQFIFQYYREEENGRGNFPPRFSGLQFPNYSSELNVNALELDDSALYLCASSLTGTGNTIYFGEGSWLTVV.

This clone was counted only a few times. The J gene is TRBJ2-7, the V gene TRBV6-5; 7 nucleotides align to TRBD1. This CDR3 contains 14 residues. Germline V gene sequence: CDR1 MNHEY, CDR2 SVGAGI. Unmatched junction bases numbered 3, after V lost 2 bases and J lost 2 bases. The chain's CDR3 is CASSYTGQAYEQYF. DNA of the CDR3: TGTGCCAGCAGTTACACCGGACAGGCCTACGAGCAGTACTTC.

The rearrangement joins TRBV13 to TRBJ2-7, with TRBD1 matching over 7 bases. The CDR3 length is 15 residues. The J segment lost 5 bases and the V segment lost 3 bases, leaving 10 bases of the junction unmatched. Germline CDR1 reads PRHDT; CDR2 reads FYEKMQ (reference sequence). In DNA form, the CDR3 reads TGTGCCAGCAGCTTTCCGCGGCAGGGGGTTCACGAGCAGTACTTC. This codes for CASSFPRQGVHEQYF.

This chain uses TRBV7-2 with TRBJ1-3; possibly TRBD1 for D (5 bases). Germline V CDR1 and CDR2: SGHTA, FQGNSA. The V and J ends lost 0 bases and 0 bases respectively, with 9 bases between them. CDR3 length equals 16 residues. The CDR3 DNA sequence: TGTGCCAGCAGCTTAGCAGGGGCGAGCTCTGGAAACACCATATATTTT. Protein product: CASSLAGASSGNTIYF.

The chain links TRBV5-1 to TRBJ2-5; possibly TRBD1 for D (7 bases). CDR3 length equals 15 residues. The germline CDR1 and CDR2 sequences are SGHRS and YFSETQ. Trimming pared 3 bases from V and 5 bases from J, leaving 17 bases between. The CDR3 DNA sequence: TGCGCCAGCAGCTCACACGGAGGGGGCGCGGAGACCCAGTACTTC. Translating it yields CASSSHGGGAETQYF.

The V gene is TRBV4-3, the J gene TRBJ2-5, with TRBD1 matching 9 bases. Germline V gene data show CDR1 as LGHNA and CDR2 as YSLEER. V was pared by 4 bases and J by 3 bases, with 12 bases of the junction left unmatched. This CDR3 is 17 amino acids long. CDR3 DNA sequence: TGCGCCAGCAGCCCCCCCCCGGGGACAGGGTTGAAAGAGACCCAGTACTTC. This encodes CASSPPPGTGLKETQYF.

This sequence joins TRBV23-1 and TRBJ2-2; 11 positions match TRBD2. TRBV23-1 is an ORF; its function is uncertain. Trimming cost V 11 bases and J 5 bases; bases outside gene matches: 7. CDR3 length equals 14 residues. For the CDR3, the DNA is TGCGCCCTGTTAGCGGGGGGGATAACCGGGGAGCTGTTTTTT. It encodes CALLAGGITGELFF.

V and J are TRBV30 and TRBJ1-4; D is possibly TRBD1 (5 bases). The CDR3 runs to 15 residues. CDR1 GTSNPN and CDR2 SVGIG come from the germline V gene (reference sequence). Trimming pared 5 bases from V and 2 bases from J, leaving 15 bases between. In DNA form, the CDR3 reads TGTGCCTGGTCCACACCAGGGATCACTAATGAAAAACTGTTTTTT. This codes for CAWSTPGITNEKLFF.

CDR3: CASSKGQGNQPQHF. The CDR3, as DNA: TGTGCCAGCAGCAAAGGACAGGGCAATCAGCCCCAGCATTTT. This chain uses TRBV21-1 with TRBJ1-5; TRBD1, as called in the table, went unchecked against the DNA. TRBV21-1 is labeled a pseudogene. The CDR3 covers 14 residues.

The gene calls are TRBV5-4 and TRBJ2-7; 10 nucleotides agree with TRBD1. Germline V lookup: CDR1 SGHNT, CDR2 YYREEE (reference sequence). Unmatched junction bases numbered 6, after V lost 4 bases and J lost 5 bases. The CDR3 is made up of 14 amino acids. The CDR3 coding sequence is TGTGCCAGCAGCGCAACCGGGACAGGGGACGAGCAGTACTTC. Protein: CASSATGTGDEQYF.

The CDR3 DNA follows: TGTGCCAGCAGCCAAGTCGGGGGAGCTAGTCGTCATGAGCAGTTCTTC. This codes for CASSQVGGASRHEQFF. This chain links TRBV14 with TRBJ2-1, with a weak D call TRBD2 (6 bases). The length of the CDR3 is 16 residues. The V end lost 1 base, the J end lost 8 bases, and 18 bases lay between the germline ends. CDR1 is SGHDN and CDR2 is FVKESK in the germline V gene.